This TCR beta chain emerged from a study of response to subunit inactivated influenza vaccine (dated by TCRdb to 2017 to 2018). Study-level background: Deep quantitative profiling of the T cell receptor repertoire was used in the study to follow responses to a trivalent subunit inactivated influenza vaccine. Beyond this particular receptor, the publication reports: The authors proposed that each seasonal influenza vaccination may bring in only a limited number of new T cells.

Library preparation employed RT-PCR. TCRdb shows the sequencer as Illumina HiSeq 2500. TCRdb reran the public reads through fastp at Q25 and MiXCR, keeping productive beta chains. CDR3 protein duplicates are merged, each entry listing the most common genes and DNA. Counted in this sample were 500,000 to 600,000 distinct CDR3 sequences; 14% of them appeared once. The ten top clones hold around 10% of the sample. The CDR3 sequence holds 14 residues, the cysteine and phenylalanine included. Only the CDR3 DNA stays, 42 bases, in frame from base 1. Clipping removes 7 bases from V and 5 bases from J, with 5 as the unmatched junction base count. This clonotype was observed a handful of times. Its antigen target is currently unknown. No clone much larger than this one lies a single base away; base qualities are absent.

The chain is encoded by TRBV12-3 or TRBV12-4 joined to TRBJ2-1, with 10 junctional bases fitting TRBD2. The receptor's source is a man aged 45 to 65 who received an inactivated influenza vaccine. Donor details come from another sample of the same person, matched by shared clones. The input for sequencing was PBMCs from blood, taken 12 days after vaccination. The CDR3 protein: CASTPSGRDNEQFF. The nucleotide sequence is TGTGCCAGCACCCCTAGCGGGAGAGACAATGAGCAGTTCTTC.